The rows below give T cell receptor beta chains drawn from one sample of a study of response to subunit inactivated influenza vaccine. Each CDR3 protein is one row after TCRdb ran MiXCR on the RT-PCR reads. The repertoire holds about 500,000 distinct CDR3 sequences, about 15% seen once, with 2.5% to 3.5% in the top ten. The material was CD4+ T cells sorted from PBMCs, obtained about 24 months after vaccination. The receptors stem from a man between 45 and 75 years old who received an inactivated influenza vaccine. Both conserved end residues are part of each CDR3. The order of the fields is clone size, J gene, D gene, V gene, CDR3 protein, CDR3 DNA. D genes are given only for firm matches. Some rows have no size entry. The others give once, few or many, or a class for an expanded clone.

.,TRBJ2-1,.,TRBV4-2,CASSQGPGGQNNEQFF,TGTGCCAGCAGCCAAGGTCCGGGGGGCCAGAACAATGAGCAGTTCTTC
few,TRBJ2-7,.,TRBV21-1,CASSNFVGQMVRYEQYF,TGTGCCAGCAGCAATTTTGTGGGACAAATGGTCCGCTACGAGCAGTACTTC
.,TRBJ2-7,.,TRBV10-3,CAISEDVSTGQYF,TGTGCCATCAGTGAGGACGTCTCTACGGGGCAGTACTTC
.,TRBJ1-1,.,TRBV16,CASSHGAQGTNTEAFF,TGTGCCAGCAGCCATGGGGCGCAAGGCACCAACACTGAAGCTTTCTTT
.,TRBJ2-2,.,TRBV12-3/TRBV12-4,CASSLPPGELFF,TGTGCCAGCAGTTTACCGCCCGGGGAGCTGTTTTTT
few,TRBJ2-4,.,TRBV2,CASTLAGKNIQYF,TGTGCCAGCACCCTGGCAGGGAAAAACATTCAGTACTTC
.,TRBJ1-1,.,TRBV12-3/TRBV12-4,CASRGVGVGRTEAFF,TGTGCCAGCAGGGGGGTCGGGGTGGGCAGGACTGAAGCTTTCTTT
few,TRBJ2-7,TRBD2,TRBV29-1,CSVEDRGSGRYEQYF,TGCAGCGTTGAAGATCGGGGTAGCGGGAGGTACGAGCAGTACTTC
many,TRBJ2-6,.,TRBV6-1,CASRRHRATGSGANVLTF,TGTGCCAGCAGAAGACACCGGGCCACAGGGTCTGGGGCCAACGTCCTGACTTTC
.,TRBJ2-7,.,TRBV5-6,CASSFSSEQYF,TGTGCCAGCAGCTTCTCGAGCGAGCAGTACTTC
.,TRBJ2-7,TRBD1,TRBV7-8,CASSLFGQGYEQYF,TGTGCCAGCAGCTTGTTCGGACAGGGGTACGAGCAGTACTTC
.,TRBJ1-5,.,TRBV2,CASGYGGNQPQHF,TGTGCCAGTGGATACGGGGGCAATCAGCCCCAGCATTTT
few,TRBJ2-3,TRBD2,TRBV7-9,CASSFLAGVTDTQYF,TGTGCCAGCAGCTTCCTAGCGGGAGTTACAGATACGCAGTATTTT
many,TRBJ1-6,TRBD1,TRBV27,CASSPDRVRNSPLHF,TGTGCCAGCAGTCCCGACAGGGTTCGCAATTCACCCCTCCACTTT
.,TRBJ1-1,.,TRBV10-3,CAISAQGTEAFF,TGTGCCATCAGTGCCCAGGGCACTGAAGCTTTCTTT
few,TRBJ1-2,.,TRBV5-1,CASQGNTAGASGYTF,TGCGCCAGCCAAGGAAACACAGCAGGAGCCAGTGGCTACACCTTC
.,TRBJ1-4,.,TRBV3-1,CASSQAGVREKLFF,TGTGCCAGCAGCCAAGCGGGGGTTCGTGAAAAACTGTTTTTT
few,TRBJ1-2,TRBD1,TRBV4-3,CASTPGTGYRNGYTF,TGCGCCAGCACCCCCGGGACAGGGTATCGTAATGGCTACACCTTC
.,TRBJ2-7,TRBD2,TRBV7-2,CASSISPTSGSGEQYF,TGTGCCAGCAGCATCAGCCCCACTAGCGGGAGTGGTGAGCAGTACTTC
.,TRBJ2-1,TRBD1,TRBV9,CASSVGQGVYNEQFF,TGTGCCAGCAGCGTAGGACAGGGGGTCTACAATGAGCAGTTCTTC
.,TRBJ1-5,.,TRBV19,CASSTPGEKNQPQHF,TGTGCCAGTAGTACCCCAGGGGAGAAGAATCAGCCCCAGCATTTT
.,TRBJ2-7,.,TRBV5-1,CASSLAIRDEQYF,TGCGCCAGCAGCTTGGCCATTCGCGACGAGCAGTACTTC
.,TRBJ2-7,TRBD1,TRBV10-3,CAISDKGGTGDYEQYF,TGTGCCATCAGTGATAAAGGGGGGACAGGGGACTACGAGCAGTACTTC
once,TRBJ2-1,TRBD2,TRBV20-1,CSAQAGTSGSNEQFF,TGCAGTGCTCAGGCCGGGACTAGCGGGAGTAATGAGCAGTTCTTC
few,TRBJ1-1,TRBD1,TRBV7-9,CASSNPQGVNTEAFF,TGTGCCAGCAGTAATCCGCAGGGGGTAAACACTGAAGCTTTCTTT
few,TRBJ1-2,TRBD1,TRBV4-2,CASRPPGQGNYGYTF,TGTGCCAGCAGGCCTCCTGGACAGGGGAACTATGGCTACACCTTC
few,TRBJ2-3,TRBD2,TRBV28,CASSLLTSESDTQYF,TGTGCCAGCAGTTTACTAACTAGCGAATCAGATACGCAGTATTTT
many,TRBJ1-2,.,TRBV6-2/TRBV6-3,CASSYLYGYTF,TGTGCCAGCAGTTACTTATATGGCTACACCTTC
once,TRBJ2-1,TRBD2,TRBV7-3,CASSRTGLGFQSYNEQFF,TGTGCCAGCAGTCGAACGGGACTAGGCTTCCAATCCTACAATGAGCAGTTCTTC
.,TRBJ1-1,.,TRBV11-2,CASSPIRGRNTEAFF,TGTGCCAGCAGTCCTATTAGGGGGAGGAACACTGAAGCTTTCTTT
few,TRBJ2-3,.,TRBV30,CAWSVTGGANTQYF,TGTGCCTGGAGTGTTACCGGAGGGGCAAATACGCAGTATTTT
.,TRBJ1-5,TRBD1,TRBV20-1,CSAREGQGGQPQHF,TGCAGTGCTAGAGAGGGACAGGGCGGACAGCCCCAGCATTTT
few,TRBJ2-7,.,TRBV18,CASSPPRKSYEQYF,TGTGCCAGCTCACCGCCGAGGAAGTCCTACGAGCAGTACTTC
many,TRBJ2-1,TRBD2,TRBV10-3,CAISESGLADYNEQFF,TGTGCCATCAGTGAGTCGGGACTAGCGGACTACAATGAGCAGTTCTTC
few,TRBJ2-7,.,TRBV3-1,CASSHAGTYQSYEQYF,TGTGCCAGCAGCCACGCCGGGACTTACCAATCCTACGAGCAGTACTTC
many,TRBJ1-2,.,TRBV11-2,CASSPSGGYGYTF,TGTGCCAGCAGCCCCTCAGGCGGGTATGGCTACACCTTC
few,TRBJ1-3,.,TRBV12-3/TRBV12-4,CASSSSGTGNTIYF,TGTGCCAGCAGCTCAAGCGGGACCGGAAACACCATATATTTT
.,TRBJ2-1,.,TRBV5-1,CPSSLGPLNEQFF,TGCCCCAGCAGCTTGGGTCCACTGAATGAGCAGTTCTTC
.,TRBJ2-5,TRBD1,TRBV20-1,CSASNSGTVKETQYF,TGCAGTGCTAGCAATTCCGGGACAGTAAAAGAGACCCAGTACTTC
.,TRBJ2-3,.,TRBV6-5,CASSSHQTSWLAQYF,TGTGCCAGCAGTTCCCACCAGACTAGTTGGTTGGCGCAGTATTTT
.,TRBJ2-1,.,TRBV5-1,CASSLEEGSYNEQFF,TGCGCCAGCAGCTTGGAAGAGGGTTCCTACAATGAGCAGTTCTTC
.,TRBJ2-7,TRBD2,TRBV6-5,CASSYTSPGTSGSYEQYF,TGTGCCAGCAGTTATACCTCGCCCGGGACTAGCGGTTCCTACGAGCAGTACTTC
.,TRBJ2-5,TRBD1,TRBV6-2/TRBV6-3,CASSYGTGVETQYF,TGTGCCAGCAGTTACGGGACAGGGGTCGAGACCCAGTACTTC